This T cell receptor (beta chain) was sequenced for a study of T cell responses to AZD1222 COVID-19 vaccine. The table came from immunoSEQ multiplex PCR; TCRdb's copy has only in-frame clones and leaves some out. Of fewer than 150,000 clones listed, 75% to 90% were seen once; the top ten hold around 1.6%. Germline lookup yields CDR1 MNHEY and CDR2 SMNVEV (reference sequence). The V end lost 0 bases, the J end lost 10 bases, and 7 bases lay between the germline ends. CDR3 size: 13 residues. In its sample, this clone was seen a few times. Additional DNA sequences in this sample encode the identical CDR3.

Sequences were derived from peripheral blood, sampled 28 days after the second AZD1222 dose. The TCR comes from an adult who received the AZD1222 COVID-19 vaccine. The genes are TRBV27 and TRBJ1-6; D gene ambiguous. The DNA of the CDR3 is TGTGCCAGCAGTTTATCGTCGGGCTCACCCCTCCACTTT. The encoded protein is CASSLSSGSPLHF.